This paragraph covers one T cell receptor (beta chain) sequence. Measured with immunoSEQ multiplex PCR; TCRdb has only the in-frame clones, and not every one. The table lists over 400,000 clones, less than 90% of them singletons. These data are taken from a study of blood T cell repertoires in COVID-19. The sequence was obtained from a woman between 50 and 59 years old with COVID-19, enrolled during active disease. The sequenced sample consisted of peripheral blood.

The CDR3 coding sequence is TGTGCCAGCCGACAGGGGAGGAATTCACCCCTCCACTTT. The encoded protein is CASRQGRNSPLHF. The rearrangement uses TRBV2 and TRBJ1-6, with 8 nucleotides matching TRBD1. The CDR3 is made up of 13 amino acids. The V and J ends lost 8 bases and 7 bases, in that order; junction bases with no gene match: 4. Germline-derived CDR1 and CDR2 are SNHLY and FYNNEI.